Below, 19 T cell receptor beta chains from the same sample are listed, as sequenced in a study of cytomegalovirus exposure and HLA in healthy donors. In the PCR, 60 Vbeta and 13 Jbeta primers were used. TCRdb's table, derived via immunoSEQ multiplex PCR, lists solely in-frame clones and lacks some. This sample carries approximately 200,000 clones, just under 75% of them seen once, and the ten largest clones take approximately 3%. Sequenced sample: PBMCs. Every receptor here comes from a woman between 25 and 40 years old in good health and CMV-seropositive.

This clone occurred a few times. The genes are TRBV2 and TRBJ2-7, with 11 bases matching TRBD2. The V segment lost 2 bases and the J segment 4 bases; nucleotides outside the gene matches: 4. Germline CDR1 is SNHLY and CDR2 is FYNNEI. The CDR3 spans 15 residues. The CDR3 DNA reads TGTGCCAGCAGTGAACCGGGACTAGCGGTTTACGAGCAGTACTTC. It codes for CASSEPGLAVYEQYF.

This clone was seen only once. The V call is TRBV5-1, the J call TRBJ2-1, with D perhaps matching TRBD2 (6 bases). V was clipped by 4 bases and J by 4 bases, with 21 bases between them. The CDR3 sequence is 17 residues long. From germline, CDR1 is SGHRS and CDR2 YFSETQ. The CDR3 loop is CASSPAEGVRIYNEQFF. CDR3 DNA: TGCGCCAGCAGCCCGGCGGAGGGAGTCCGAATTTACAATGAGCAGTTCTTC.

The chain couples TRBV19 to TRBJ2-1, with 8 bases that match TRBD1. The CDR3 has 16 residues. V shed 6 bases and J 12 bases; nucleotides not matched to a gene: 19. CDR1 is LNHDA and CDR2 is SQIVND in the germline V gene (reference sequence). CDR3 amino acids: CASSLGTGPGPGAQFF. CDR3 nucleotides: TGTGCCAGTAGCCTTGGGACAGGACCGGGACCCGGGGCGCAGTTCTTC.

This chain links TRBV7-6 with TRBJ2-2; 12 positions match TRBD2. The CDR3 sequence is 16 residues long. The V gene's germline CDR1 is SGHVS and CDR2 FNYEAQ. The V gene end was trimmed by 1 base and the J gene end by 6 bases; junction bases not matched to a gene: 3. CDR3 DNA: TGTGCCAGCAGCTTAGGGCTAGCGGGAGGGCCCGGGGAGCTGTTTTTT. Protein: CASSLGLAGGPGELFF.

The gene calls are TRBV21-1 and TRBJ2-4; the D call of TRBD1 is as the table states it, not checked on the DNA. TRBV21-1 is a pseudogene locus. CDR3 length: 17 residues. Here the CDR3 DNA reads TGTGCCAGCATGCCAATTGGACAGGCTCTAGCCAAAAACATTCAGTACTTC. This encodes CASMPIGQALAKNIQYF.

The rearrangement joins TRBV5-5 to TRBJ2-2, with D tentatively TRBD2 (5 bases). This CDR3 contains 13 residues. The V gene lost 5 bases and the J gene lost 5 bases, with 10 bases spanning the gap. CDR1 and CDR2 (germline): SGHKS, YYEKEE (reference sequence). CDR3 sequence reads: CASRLAGTGELFF. DNA of the CDR3: TGTGCCAGCAGGCTAGCTGGAACCGGGGAGCTGTTTTTT.

The chain carries TRBV5-1 and TRBJ1-4, with D possibly TRBD1 on 6 matching bases. V dropped 3 bases and J dropped 2 bases, with 11 bases sitting between them. This CDR3 region has 15 residues. CDR1 is SGHRS, CDR2 YFSETQ, per germline. The CDR3 region is CASSSDSYTNEKLFF. In nucleotides, the CDR3 is TGCGCCAGCAGCTCGGACAGCTACACTAATGAAAAACTGTTTTTT. The entire variable domain, with the rest obtained from reference TRBV5-1 and TRBJ1-4, is as follows: KAGVTQTPRYLIKTRGQQVTLSCSPISGHRSVSWYQQTPGQGLQFLFEYFSETQRNKGNFPGRFSGRQFSNSRSEMNVSTLELGDSALYLCASSSDSYTNEKLFFGSGTQLSVL.

V gene TRBV25-1 combines with J gene TRBJ2-2, with D possibly matching TRBD1 (6 bases). In germline, CDR1 is MGHDK, CDR2 SYGVNS. The CDR3 is 13 amino acids. V was shortened by 3 bases and J by 5 bases, with 7 bases between the two germline ends. The CDR3 loop is CASSDRGTGELFF. In DNA form, the CDR3 reads TGTGCCAGCAGTGACAGGGGAACCGGGGAGCTGTTTTTT.

The chain links TRBV6-5 to TRBJ2-4; TRBD1 matches 8 bases. J gave up 7 bases and V 6 bases, and 8 bases lay outside the gene matches. In germline, CDR1 is MNHEY, CDR2 SVGAGI. This CDR3 contains 14 residues. The CDR3, as DNA: TGTGCCAGCAGGGCAGACAGGGGCGTGAACATTCAGTACTTC. Its translation is CASRADRGVNIQYF.

This chain links TRBV5-1 with TRBJ2-1, with TRBD2 matching over 10 bases. The CDR3 totals 14 residues. In germline, CDR1 is SGHRS, CDR2 YFSETQ. V was pared by 2 bases and J by 8 bases, with 4 bases of the junction left unmatched. CDR3 sequence (DNA): TGCGCCAGCAGCTTAGCGGGAGGGCCGGATGAGCAGTTCTTC. This codes for CASSLAGGPDEQFF.

This rearrangement joins TRBV4-2 to TRBJ1-4; D not certain. The CDR3 extends over 15 amino acids. Looked up from germline, CDR1 is LGHNA and CDR2 is YNFKEQ. Trimming cost V 0 bases and J 2 bases, with 7 bases left between them. CDR3 sequence (DNA): TGTGCCAGCAGCCAAGATCTAGTTACTAATGAAAAACTGTTTTTT. Translating gives CASSQDLVTNEKLFF.

This clone was seen more than once but under ten times. This chain joins TRBV28 and TRBJ2-3; 7 bases map to TRBD1. Germline values: CDR1 MDHEN, CDR2 SYDVKM. This CDR3 contains 15 residues. J gave up 5 bases and V 5 bases, and 10 bases lay outside the gene matches. CDR3 region: CASSINRGEGDTQYF. In nucleotides, the CDR3 is TGTGCCAGCAGTATTAACAGGGGAGAAGGAGATACGCAGTATTTT.

The V and J genes are TRBV28 and TRBJ2-3, with D maybe TRBD2 (6 bases). The V gene lost 6 bases and the J gene lost 6 bases, with 19 bases spanning the gap. This CDR3 is 15 amino acids long. In germline, CDR1 is MDHEN, CDR2 SYDVKM. CDR3 protein: CASRRGASERDTQYF. In nucleotides, the CDR3 is TGTGCCAGCAGGCGAGGGGCTAGCGAGAGGGATACGCAGTATTTT.

This clone was found once. This chain connects TRBV27 to TRBJ2-7; D might be TRBD1 (6 bases). The germline CDR1 and CDR2 sequences are MNHEY and SMNVEV (reference sequence). Between the trimmed V and J ends, which lost 4 bases and 2 bases, there was a span of 9 bases. This CDR3 has 13 residues. CDR3 bases: TGTGCCAGCAGTTATAGGGGGACCTACGAGCAGTACTTC. Translating it yields CASSYRGTYEQYF.

V gene TRBV5-1 combines with J gene TRBJ1-1, with D uncertain. CDR1 is SGHRS and CDR2 is YFSETQ in the germline V gene. Trimming took 2 bases from V and 1 from J, leaving 12 bases between them. The CDR3 sequence is 15 residues long. The CDR3 region has the DNA TGCGCCAGCAGCTTACAGAGTAAATCGAACACTGAAGCTTTCTTT. Protein: CASSLQSKSNTEAFF.

The chain joins TRBV29-1 to TRBJ2-5; D possibly corresponds to TRBD1 (5 bases). CDR1 and CDR2 (germline): SQVTM, ANQGSEA. The CDR3 sequence is 12 residues long. Deletions cut 4 bases from V and 4 bases from J, with 10 bases between. CDR3 in DNA: TGCAGCGTTGTAAGGGGCCGAGAGACCCAGTACTTC. Protein: CSVVRGRETQYF.

This chain links TRBV5-1 with TRBJ1-1, with no clear D. Germline V gene data show CDR1 as SGHRS and CDR2 as YFSETQ. Trimming shortened V by 1 base and J by 1 base, and 14 bases separated the two germline ends. The CDR3 totals 16 residues. This chain's CDR3 is CASSLKNLAGNTEAFF. The CDR3 DNA follows: TGCGCCAGCAGCTTGAAGAATCTGGCAGGGAACACTGAAGCTTTCTTT.

This clone has a handful of counts. Other DNA sequences in the sample encode the same CDR3. V and J are TRBV11-2 and TRBJ2-7; D possibly corresponds to TRBD1 (5 bases). The CDR3 totals 12 residues. V gave up 2 bases and J gave up 3 bases, with 5 bases separating them. Per germline, CDR1 SGHAT and CDR2 FQNNGV. CDR3 DNA sequence: TGTGCCAGCAGCTTACAGGGCTACGAGCAGTACTTC. Translation: CASSLQGYEQYF.

J is TRBJ2-7 and V is TRBV5-1, with TRBD2 matching over 9 bases. J was trimmed by 7 bases and V by 0 bases; bases with no gene match: 8. The CDR3 loop spans 15 amino acids. In germline, CDR1 is SGHRS, CDR2 YFSETQ. The CDR3 sequence is CASSLAGGRAGEQYF. CDR3 bases: TGCGCCAGCAGCTTGGCTGGCGGGAGGGCCGGAGAGCAGTACTTC. Together with reference TRBV5-1 and TRBJ2-7, the CDR3 gives the full variable domain: KAGVTQTPRYLIKTRGQQVTLSCSPISGHRSVSWYQQTPGQGLQFLFEYFSETQRNKGNFPGRFSGRQFSNSRSEMNVSTLELGDSALYLCASSLAGGRAGEQYFGPGTRLTVT.